This is a list of T cell receptor beta chains from one sample in a study of regulatory T cells in long-lasting Graves disease. TCRdb recomputed calls from the multiplex PCR reads with MiXCR, one row per CDR3 protein. The repertoire has roughly 450,000 distinct CDR3 sequences, roughly 22% of them found once; the top ten carry 10% to 15%. The material was peripheral blood mononuclear cells (PBMCs), obtained when the disease was refractory, from a patient treated with antithyroid drugs. The receptors derive from a female donor with Graves disease. Both conserved end residues are trimmed from each CDR3.

j_call: TRBJ1-2; v_call: TRBV7-9; cdr3_aa: ASSFRTGDYGYT
j_call: TRBJ2-4; v_call: TRBV5-1; cdr3_aa: ASRPDRIFGKNIQY
j_call: TRBJ1-6; v_call: TRBV28; cdr3_aa: ASSPSSGGGSPLH
j_call: TRBJ2-7; v_call: TRBV6-1; cdr3_aa: ASRGPGQFSYEQY
j_call: TRBJ1-2; v_call: TRBV20-1; cdr3_aa: SARGRGNYGYT
j_call: TRBJ1-1; v_call: TRBV5-1; cdr3_aa: ASRPGVGRRTEAF
j_call: TRBJ1-1; v_call: TRBV6-1; cdr3_aa: ASSANRDGTEAF
j_call: TRBJ1-2; v_call: TRBV18; cdr3_aa: ASSPSDGFYGYT
j_call: TRBJ1-1; v_call: TRBV2; cdr3_aa: ASRRTGETEAF
j_call: TRBJ2-5; v_call: TRBV4-1; cdr3_aa: ASSQEGDGLYQETQY
j_call: TRBJ1-2; v_call: TRBV25-1; cdr3_aa: ASSAGYSGYT